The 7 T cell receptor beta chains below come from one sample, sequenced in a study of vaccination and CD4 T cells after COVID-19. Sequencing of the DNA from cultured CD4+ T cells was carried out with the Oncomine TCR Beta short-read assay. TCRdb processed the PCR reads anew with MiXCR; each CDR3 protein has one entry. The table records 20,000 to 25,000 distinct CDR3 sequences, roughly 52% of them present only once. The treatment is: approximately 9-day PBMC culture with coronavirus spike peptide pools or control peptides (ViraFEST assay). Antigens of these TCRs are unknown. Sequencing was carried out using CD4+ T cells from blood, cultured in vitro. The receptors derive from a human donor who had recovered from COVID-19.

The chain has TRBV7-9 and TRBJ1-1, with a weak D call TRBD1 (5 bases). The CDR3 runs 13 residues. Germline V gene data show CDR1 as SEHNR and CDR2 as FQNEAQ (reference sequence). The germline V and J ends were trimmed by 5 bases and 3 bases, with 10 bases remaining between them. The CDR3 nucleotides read TGTGCCAGCAGCCTACAGGAGCACACTGAAGCTTTCTTT. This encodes CASSLQEHTEAFF.

CDR3 bases: TGTGCCAGCAGTCGACCGGGGACTAGTTGGGGCACCGGGGAGCTGTTTTTT. Protein: CASSRPGTSWGTGELFF. The rearrangement uses TRBV5-4 and TRBJ2-2; 8 positions agree with TRBD2. The V segment lost 5 bases and the J segment 4 bases; nucleotides outside the gene matches: 13. The CDR3 has 17 residues. Germline V gene data show CDR1 as SGHNT and CDR2 as YYREEE (reference sequence).

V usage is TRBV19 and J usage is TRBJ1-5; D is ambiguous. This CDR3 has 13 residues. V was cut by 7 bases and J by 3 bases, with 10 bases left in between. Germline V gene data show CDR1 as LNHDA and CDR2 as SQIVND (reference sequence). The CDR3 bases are TGTGCCAGTAACGTACAGCTCAATCAGCCCCAGCATTTT. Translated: CASNVQLNQPQHF.

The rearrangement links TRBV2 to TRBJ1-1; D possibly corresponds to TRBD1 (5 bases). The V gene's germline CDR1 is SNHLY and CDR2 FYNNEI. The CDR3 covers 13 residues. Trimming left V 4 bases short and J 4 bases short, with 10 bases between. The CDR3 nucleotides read TGTGCCAGCAGTGGGGTCCAGGGCACTGAAGCTTTCTTT. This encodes CASSGVQGTEAFF.

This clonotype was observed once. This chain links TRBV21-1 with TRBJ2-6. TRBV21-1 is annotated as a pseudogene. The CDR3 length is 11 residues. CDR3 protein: CASSKRDVLTF. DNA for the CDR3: TGTGCCAGCAGCAAACGAGACGTCCTGACTTTC.

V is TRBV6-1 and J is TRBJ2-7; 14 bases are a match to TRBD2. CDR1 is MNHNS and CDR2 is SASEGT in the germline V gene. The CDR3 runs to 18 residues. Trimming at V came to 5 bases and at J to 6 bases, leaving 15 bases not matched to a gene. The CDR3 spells CASSTTSGRAGSYPEQYF. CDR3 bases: TGTGCCAGCAGTACGACTAGCGGGAGGGCCGGTTCCTATCCCGAGCAGTACTTC.

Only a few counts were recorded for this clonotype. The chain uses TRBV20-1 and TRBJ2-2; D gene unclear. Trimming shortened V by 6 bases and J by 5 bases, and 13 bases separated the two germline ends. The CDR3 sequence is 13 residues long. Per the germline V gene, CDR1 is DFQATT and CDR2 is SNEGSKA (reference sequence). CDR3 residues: CSASNVGTGELFF. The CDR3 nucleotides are TGCAGTGCGTCAAACGTCGGAACCGGGGAGCTGTTTTTT.